The present entry profiles one T cell receptor beta chain with its context. This sample is drawn from a study of blood T cell repertoires in COVID-19. Looking at the study overall: Both acute and convalescent COVID-19 samples were obtained from the United States, Italy and Spain. T cells, B-cell-depleted T cells, or PBMCs supplied cDNA or gDNA.

Per the original methods: The authors estimated nucleated cell counts from reference gene primer amplification. The data were produced by immunoSEQ multiplex PCR, yet TCRdb's version contains in-frame clones alone and is incomplete. D and trimming come from the DNA, and the V and J calls and clone size come from that table. The top ten hold approximately 3% of the sample, which has 150,000 or so clones, around 85% seen once. In germline, CDR1 is LNHNV, CDR2 YYDKDF (reference sequence). Trimming removed 0 bases from V and 7 bases from J, with 13 bases in between. The CDR3 runs 15 residues. Sequencing used peripheral blood. The TCR was taken from a human donor with acute or convalescent COVID-19. The donor label of this sample is uncertain. V and J are TRBV15 and TRBJ2-1; perhaps TRBD2 as D (5 bases). The CDR3 spells CATSRDSGIGNEQFF. In DNA, the CDR3 is TGTGCCACCAGCAGAGATTCGGGAATTGGGAATGAGCAGTTCTTC.